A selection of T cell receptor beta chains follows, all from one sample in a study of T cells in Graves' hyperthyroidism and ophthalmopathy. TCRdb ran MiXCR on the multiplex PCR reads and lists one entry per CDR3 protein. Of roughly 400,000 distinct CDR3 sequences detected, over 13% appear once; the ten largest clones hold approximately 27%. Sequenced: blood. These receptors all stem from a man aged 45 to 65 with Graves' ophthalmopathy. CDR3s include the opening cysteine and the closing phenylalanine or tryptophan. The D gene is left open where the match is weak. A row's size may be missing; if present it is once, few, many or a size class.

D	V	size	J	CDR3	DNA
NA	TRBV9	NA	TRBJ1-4	CASSVDGEKLFF	TGTGCCAGCAGCGTAGATGGGGAAAAACTGTTTTTT
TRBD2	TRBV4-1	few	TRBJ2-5	CASSRAGGRETQYF	TGCGCCAGCAGCCGAGCGGGGGGGAGAGAGACCCAGTACTTC
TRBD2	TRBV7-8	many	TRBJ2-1	CASSWLGGSNNEQFF	TGTGCCAGCAGCTGGCTTGGCGGGAGCAACAATGAGCAGTTCTTC
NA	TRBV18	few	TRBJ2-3	CASSPPGAGSVTDTQYF	TGTGCCAGCTCACCACCGGGGGCGGGTTCCGTCACAGATACGCAGTATTTT
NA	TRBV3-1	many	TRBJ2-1	CASSAEIAEYNEQFF	TGTGCCAGCTCCGCGGAGATAGCGGAATACAATGAGCAGTTCTTC
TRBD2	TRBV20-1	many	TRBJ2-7	CSAYYSGRTYEQYF	TGCAGTGCTTACTATAGCGGGAGGACTTACGAGCAGTACTTC
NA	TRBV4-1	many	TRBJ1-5	CASSQALNQPQHF	TGCGCCAGCAGCCAAGCCCTCAATCAGCCCCAGCATTTT
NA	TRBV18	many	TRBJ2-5	CASSPPMNQETQYF	TGTGCCAGCTCACCACCGATGAACCAAGAGACCCAGTACTTC
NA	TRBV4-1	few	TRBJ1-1	CASSGRELGLTEAFF	TGCGCCAGCAGCGGCCGGGAGCTCGGCCTCACTGAAGCTTTCTTT
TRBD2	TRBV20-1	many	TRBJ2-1	CSAFGTSGSDNEQFF	TGCAGTGCTTTCGGGACTAGCGGGAGTGACAATGAGCAGTTCTTC
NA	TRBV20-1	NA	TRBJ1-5	CSARVRNNQPQHF	TGCAGTGCTAGAGTTCGAAACAATCAGCCCCAGCATTTT